The rows below give T cell receptor beta chains drawn from one sample of a study of identifying expanded T cells in peripheral blood. Repertoires were generated with immunoSEQ multiplex PCR, while TCRdb's copy carries only in-frame clones and drops some. There are approximately 85,000 clones in the sample; 88% occur only once, and 19% lies in the top ten. The sequenced sample was blood. The receptors shown here come from a person aged 18 to 70 in good health. CDR3s include the opening cysteine and the closing phenylalanine or tryptophan. A D gene is named only where the DNA matches it firmly. Only some rows state a clone size, as once, few, many or a class for expanded clones.

len,v_gene,d_gene,abundance,j_gene,CDR3aa,CDR3nt
12,TRBV7-9,.,.,TRBJ2-7,CASSLEGISVYF,TGTGCCAGCAGCTTAGAGGGGATTTCCGTCTACTTC
15,TRBV6-5,.,.,TRBJ2-7,CASSYAAGDIYEQYF,TGTGCCAGCAGTTACGCGGCGGGGGACATCTACGAGCAGTACTTC
14,TRBV5-5,.,.,TRBJ2-7,CASSLRTVAYEQYF,TGTGCCAGCAGCTTGCGGACGGTGGCCTACGAGCAGTACTTC
15,TRBV7-2,.,few,TRBJ2-1,CASSSRGGSGGEQFF,TGTGCCAGCAGCTCTCGCGGAGGCTCCGGGGGTGAGCAGTTCTTC
14,TRBV11-2,.,.,TRBJ1-2,CASSFGPGGYGYTF,TGTGCCAGCAGCTTCGGGCCTGGCGGCTATGGCTACACCTTC
12,TRBV5-1,.,.,TRBJ2-7,CASSSQGYEQYF,TGCGCCAGCAGCTCACAGGGATACGAGCAGTACTTC
17,TRBV4-3,TRBD1,once,TRBJ1-2,CASSQGGRTGRDYGYTF,TGCGCCAGCAGCCAAGGCGGCCGGACAGGGAGGGACTATGGCTACACCTTC
16,TRBV7-9,TRBD1,.,TRBJ1-6,CASSSEDRSINSPLHF,TGTGCCAGCAGCTCCGAGGACAGGTCAATAAATTCACCCCTCCACTTT
14,TRBV5-6,.,.,TRBJ2-7,CASSGGVSSYEQYF,TGTGCCAGCAGCGGTGGGGTTAGCTCCTACGAGCAGTACTTC
15,TRBV6-5,.,once,TRBJ2-2,CASSPRRGNTGELFF,TGTGCCAGCAGCCCACGAAGGGGGAACACCGGGGAGCTGTTTTTT
16,TRBV4-1,TRBD1,.,TRBJ1-3,CASSQAETGGLNTIYF,TGCGCCAGCAGCCAAGCTGAAACAGGGGGACTAAACACCATATATTTT
10,TRBV20-1,.,.,TRBJ2-5,CSAPTRAQYF,TGCAGTGCCCCGACTCGGGCCCAGTACTTC
14,TRBV5-1,.,.,TRBJ1-4,CASSPTASNEKLFF,TGCGCCAGCAGCCCCACTGCTTCTAATGAAAAACTGTTTTTT
18,TRBV11-2,.,.,TRBJ2-3,CASSLDGGRAGFLHTQYF,TGTGCCAGCAGCTTAGATGGGGGACGGGCCGGGTTCCTCCATACGCAGTATTTT
14,TRBV7-2,.,.,TRBJ2-1,CASSFLTRYNEQFF,TGTGCCAGCAGCTTTTTGACTCGCTACAATGAGCAGTTCTTC
14,TRBV11-2,.,.,TRBJ2-5,CASSPRGSSETQYF,TGTGCCAGCAGTCCCCGGGGTTCGAGCGAGACCCAGTACTTC
14,TRBV2,TRBD1,.,TRBJ2-7,CASSVGTGAYEQYF,TGTGCCAGCAGTGTCGGGACAGGGGCCTACGAGCAGTACTTC
15,TRBV4-3,.,.,TRBJ2-7,CASSLTWGATSEQYF,TGCGCCAGCAGCCTGACCTGGGGGGCCACGAGTGAGCAGTACTTC
16,TRBV9,TRBD1,.,TRBJ1-3,CASSASGQGLGNTIYF,TGTGCCAGCAGCGCCTCGGGACAGGGTCTTGGAAACACCATATATTTT
17,TRBV21-1,.,.,TRBJ1-6,CASSAWGGDRQYEALHF,TGTGCCAGCAGCGCCTGGGGAGGGGATCGACAGTATGAGGCCCTCCACTTT
19,TRBV12-5,.,.,TRBJ2-3,CASGLVLAYLGSSTDTQYF,TGTGCTAGTGGTTTGGTCCTAGCCTATCTAGGATCTAGCACAGATACGCAGTATTTT
14,TRBV5-1,TRBD1,.,TRBJ1-3,CASSEGTGGNTIYF,TGCGCCAGCAGCGAAGGGACAGGTGGAAACACCATATATTTT
17,TRBV4-1,.,.,TRBJ2-6,CASSRGQTLTGANVLTF,TGCGCCAGCAGCCGCGGACAGACTTTGACTGGGGCCAACGTCCTGACTTTC
13,TRBV29-1,.,.,TRBJ2-1,CSVEGGLYNEQFF,TGCAGCGTTGAAGGTGGACTCTACAATGAGCAGTTCTTC
15,TRBV7-8,.,.,TRBJ1-5,CASSLGRGDNQPQHF,TGTGCCAGCAGCTTAGGGAGGGGCGATAATCAGCCCCAGCATTTT
10,TRBV20-1,.,once,TRBJ1-5,CSAAGVPQHF,TGCAGTGCTGCCGGGGTGCCCCAGCATTTT
16,TRBV5-1,.,.,TRBJ2-2,CASSLSGVRSTGELFF,TGCGCCAGCAGCTTGTCAGGGGTTCGTAGCACCGGGGAGCTGTTTTTT
13,TRBV7-9,.,.,TRBJ1-2,CASSSTVNYGYTF,TGTGCCAGCAGCTCGACCGTTAACTATGGCTACACCTTC
13,TRBV9,.,.,TRBJ2-3,CASSVGNTDTQYF,TGTGCCAGCAGCGTAGGGAACACAGATACGCAGTATTTT
14,TRBV29-1,TRBD1,.,TRBJ1-2,CSATQGGTDYGYTF,TGCAGCGCCACCCAGGGGGGGACGGACTATGGCTACACCTTC
15,TRBV6-6,TRBD1,once,TRBJ1-2,CASSSPGQPYYGYTF,TGTGCCAGCAGTTCCCCGGGACAGCCCTACTATGGCTACACCTTC
12,TRBV2,.,.,TRBJ2-7,CASSDREAEQYF,TGTGCCAGCAGTGACAGGGAAGCGGAGCAGTACTTC
14,TRBV7-9,.,few,TRBJ2-7,CASSLGLRRYEQYF,TGTGCCAGCAGCTTAGGCTTGAGGCGGTACGAGCAGTACTTC
14,TRBV28,.,once,TRBJ1-5,CASSWTARNQPQHF,TGTGCCAGCAGTTGGACGGCGCGCAATCAGCCCCAGCATTTT
13,TRBV27,.,.,TRBJ1-2,CASGTAAYYGYTF,TGTGCCAGCGGAACGGCCGCCTACTATGGCTACACCTTC
12,TRBV6-6,.,.,TRBJ2-4,CASSRQKNIQYF,TGTGCCAGCAGCCGACAGAAAAACATTCAGTACTTC
14,TRBV4-1,.,.,TRBJ1-4,CASSHGRGNEKLFF,TGCGCCAGCAGCCACGGGAGGGGTAATGAAAAACTGTTTTTT
16,TRBV7-9,.,.,TRBJ2-4,CASSLMGSLAKNIQYF,TGTGCCAGCAGCTTAATGGGTAGCCTAGCCAAAAACATTCAGTACTTC
18,TRBV5-6,TRBD1,.,TRBJ2-2,CASTPRGPGTANTGELFF,TGTGCCAGCACCCCCAGGGGGCCCGGGACAGCAAACACCGGGGAGCTGTTTTTT
15,TRBV7-2,.,.,TRBJ1-6,CASSLVPPPNSPLHF,TGTGCCAGCAGCTTAGTCCCTCCACCAAATTCACCCCTCCACTTT
15,TRBV7-2,TRBD1,.,TRBJ1-5,CASSRSGTGDQPQHF,TGTGCCAGCAGCCGTTCAGGGACAGGCGATCAGCCCCAGCATTTT
17,TRBV5-4,TRBD1,.,TRBJ1-6,CASSTGGTQGSNSPLHF,TGTGCCAGCAGCACAGGGGGGACACAGGGGAGTAATTCACCCCTCCACTTT
13,TRBV13,.,.,TRBJ2-7,CASSPDPTYEQYF,TGTGCCAGCAGTCCGGACCCGACCTACGAGCAGTACTTC
15,TRBV13,.,.,TRBJ2-1,CASSLGLSSYNEQFF,TGTGCCAGCAGCTTGGGGTTGAGTTCCTACAATGAGCAGTTCTTC
14,TRBV7-2,.,.,TRBJ1-1,CASSLTTGNTEAFF,TGTGCCAGCAGCCTAACTACAGGGAACACTGAAGCTTTCTTT